This record covers a single TCR beta chain. Its antigen is still unknown. The CDR3 runs to 15 residues. Germline V gene lookup returns CDR1 MDHEN and CDR2 SYDVKM. Deletions cut 1 base from V and 5 bases from J, with 14 bases between. This entry is derived from a study of shared clonotypes between healthy human individuals. Overall study: Used for every donor were three CD4 naive, three CD4 memory, two CD8 naive and one CD8 memory plate. Study-level points and caveats: Sorted-subset sequencing, rarefaction showed, was incomplete despite large depth.

Profiling relied on immunoSEQ multiplex PCR, and the TCRdb table lists in-frame clones only, not all of them. This sample has about a million clones, with 76% found just once. This clonotype originated in a man in his late teens or twenties in good health. The source material was memory CD4+ T cells sorted from blood. The subset was: CD45RA-negative fraction. V and J are TRBV28 and TRBJ1-2; D gene uncertain. CDR3 loop: CASSLSAAGMYGYTF. The CDR3 bases are TGTGCCAGCAGTTTATCTGCGGCGGGGATGTATGGCTACACCTTC.